The 8 T cell receptor beta chains in this list originate from one sample, sequenced in a study of blood T cells in healthy people across ages (dated by TCRdb to the mid-2010s). Receptors were amplified or captured by 5' RACE. Reads for this sample came from an Illumina HiSeq 2500. A second about 7 to 12 cycle PCR used a sample-barcoded 5' primer and a J-beta primer mix. TCRdb reran the public reads through fastp at Q25 and MiXCR, keeping productive beta chains. Under each unique CDR3 protein, matching rows form one entry showing the most common genes and DNA. Within this sample are 920,000 or so distinct CDR3 sequences, with around 45% of them counted one time only. 15% to 20% of the sample is held by the ten biggest clonotypes. Sequences were obtained from blood. The receptors derive from a woman aged 55-69 years in good health.

This chain uses TRBV20-1 with TRBJ2-7; 9 bases are shared with TRBD2. The CDR3 contains 14 residues. The germline gives CDR1 DFQATT, CDR2 SNEGSKA (reference sequence). Trimming took 5 bases from V and 4 from J; bases not matched to a gene: 9. The CDR3 protein is CSALKIAGGYEQYF. The CDR3, as DNA: TGCAGTGCTCTGAAGATTGCGGGAGGGTACGAGCAGTACTTC.

The V call is TRBV5-5, the J call TRBJ1-6; no firm D call. The length of the CDR3 is 17 residues. V lost 0 bases and J 10 bases, leaving 20 bases between the germline ends. Germline values: CDR1 SGHKS, CDR2 YYEKEE (reference sequence). The CDR3 sequence is CASSLAESYFATSPLHF. The CDR3 DNA reads TGTGCCAGCAGCTTGGCCGAATCCTACTTTGCAACCTCACCCCTCCACTTT.

The V gene is TRBV18, the J gene TRBJ2-3, with D possibly matching TRBD1 (6 bases). Trimming removed 0 bases from V and 0 bases from J, with 13 bases in between. The length of the CDR3 is 17 residues. In germline, CDR1 is KGHSH, CDR2 LQKENI. CDR3: CASSPPALGGSTDTQYF. The CDR3 DNA is TGTGCCAGCTCACCACCGGCTTTAGGGGGTAGCACAGATACGCAGTATTTT.

This clonotype was observed a few times. The chain recombines TRBV9 with TRBJ2-5, with a tentative D call TRBD1 (6 bases). The V end lost 4 bases, the J end lost 0 bases, and 10 bases lay between the germline ends. Germline values: CDR1 SGDLS, CDR2 YYNGEE. The CDR3 runs 14 residues. The CDR3 DNA sequence: TGTGCCAGCAGCTGGGGGCGTAACCAAGAGACCCAGTACTTC. Residues: CASSWGRNQETQYF.

V usage is TRBV12-3 or TRBV12-4 and J usage is TRBJ2-6, with no clear D. V lost 6 bases, J lost 0 bases, and 18 bases lay in between. The CDR3 consists of 18 residues. The CDR3 bases are TGTGCCAGCAGGGACGATAAGGCCCTTAGCTCTGGGGCCAACGTCCTGACTTTC. Translating gives CASRDDKALSSGANVLTF.

This rearrangement joins TRBV18 to TRBJ2-1; a possible D gene is TRBD2 (6 bases). The CDR3 runs 13 residues. Germline loops: CDR1 KGHSH, CDR2 LQKENI. V dropped 2 bases and J dropped 9 bases, with 11 bases sitting between them. The CDR3 nucleotides read TGTGCCAGCTCACCAGCAATGGGGGGTGAGCAGTTCTTC. Its protein product is CASSPAMGGEQFF.

The chain joins TRBV25-1 to TRBJ2-6; no firm D call. V dropped 3 bases and J dropped 0 bases, with 12 bases sitting between them. From germline, CDR1 is MGHDK and CDR2 SYGVNS. CDR3 length equals 17 residues. CDR3 region: CASSDTVGSSGANVLTF. The DNA for the CDR3 is TGTGCCAGCAGTGATACGGTGGGCAGCTCTGGGGCCAACGTCCTGACTTTC.

This clonotype came up many times. This sequence joins TRBV29-1 and TRBJ2-1; D perhaps matches TRBD2 (6 bases). The CDR3 runs 13 residues. CDR1 is SQVTM and CDR2 is ANQGSEA in the germline V gene. The V gene lost 1 base and the J gene lost 4 bases, with 8 bases spanning the gap. CDR3 nucleotides: TGCAGCGTTGAAGGGGGGGAGTACAATGAGCAGTTCTTC. Residues: CSVEGGEYNEQFF.